The rows below give T cell receptor beta chains drawn from one sample of a study of T cell changes during pregnancy in multiple sclerosis. This table comes from immunoSEQ multiplex PCR, and its TCRdb copy is limited to in-frame clones, with some not included. The sample contains tens of thousands of clones, roughly nine tenths of which appear only once. Sequences were derived from peripheral blood, sampled in the second trimester of pregnancy. The receptor set was obtained from a female donor with multiple sclerosis, enrolled in a pregnancy study. CDR3s include the opening cysteine and the closing phenylalanine or tryptophan. Fields, in order: V gene, clone size, D gene, J gene, CDR3 DNA, CDR3 protein. D genes are given only for firm matches. Clone size is not always given. Where it is, it says once, few, many or a class for expanded clones.

TRBV11-2	.	TRBD1	TRBJ1-6	TGTGCCAGCAGCTCGTTACAGGGGAAAGATTCACCCCTCCACTTT	CASSSLQGKDSPLHF
TRBV28	.	.	TRBJ2-1	TGTGCCAGCAGTTCCTACTACAATGAGCAGTTCTTC	CASSSYYNEQFF
TRBV19	.	.	TRBJ1-1	TGTGCCAGTAGTATGTTAGCTGATGAAGCTTTCTTT	CASSMLADEAFF
TRBV2	.	.	TRBJ1-1	TGTGCCAGCAGTGATAGGGGCACTGAAGCTTTCTTT	CASSDRGTEAFF
TRBV19	.	.	TRBJ1-5	TGTGCCAGTAGTCCTGACAGGACCAATCAGCCCCAGCATTTT	CASSPDRTNQPQHF
TRBV30	.	.	TRBJ2-5	TGTGCCTGGAGTGTACAGGGAGAGACCCAGTACTTC	CAWSVQGETQYF
TRBV19	.	TRBD2	TRBJ2-1	TGTGCCAGTAGTGGGTTTGAGCGGGGGGTAGGGAATGAGCAGTTCTTC	CASSGFERGVGNEQFF
TRBV29-1	.	.	TRBJ1-1	TGCAGCATCCGTAAGGACACCTCCCAGAACACTGAAGCTTTCTTT	CSIRKDTSQNTEAFF
TRBV15	.	.	TRBJ2-7	TGTGCCACCAGCAGATTCATTACAGGACCAGCCTACGAGCAGTACTTC	CATSRFITGPAYEQYF
TRBV19	.	.	TRBJ1-6	TGTGCCAGTAGTGCCGCCGGACAGATTTATAATTCACCCCTCCACTTT	CASSAAGQIYNSPLHF
TRBV18	.	TRBD2	TRBJ2-1	TGTGCCAGCTCACCCCCCGGGACTAGCGGGATAAATGAGCAGTTCTTC	CASSPPGTSGINEQFF
TRBV18	.	TRBD1	TRBJ2-4	TGTGCCAGCTCCCCCGGGACAGGGAGTTCGGGCATTCAGTACTTC	CASSPGTGSSGIQYF
TRBV7-7	.	TRBD2	TRBJ2-2	TGTGCCAGCAGCTTAGGGGGACTAGCTCCAGGGGAGCTGTTTTTT	CASSLGGLAPGELFF
TRBV29-1	.	TRBD1	TRBJ1-2	TGCAGCGTATTGGGAACAGGGGACTATGGCTACACCTTC	CSVLGTGDYGYTF
TRBV19	.	TRBD1	TRBJ1-1	TGTGCCAGTAGCCCCAGGGGGATCATGAACACTGAAGCTTTCTTT	CASSPRGIMNTEAFF
TRBV30	.	TRBD1	TRBJ1-2	TGTGCCTGGAGTCGGACAGGGTCCGATGGCTACACCTTC	CAWSRTGSDGYTF
TRBV30	.	TRBD1	TRBJ1-6	TGTGCCTTATCCTTAGCCGGGACAGAAACAAATTCACCCCTCCACTTT	CALSLAGTETNSPLHF
TRBV11-2	.	.	TRBJ2-1	TGTGCCAGCAGCCTCTGGGGCGGCAATGAGCAGTTCTTC	CASSLWGGNEQFF
TRBV4-2	.	TRBD1	TRBJ1-3	TGTGCCAGCAGCTCCAGTACCGGGACAGGGGCTGAGGGAAACACCATATATTTT	CASSSSTGTGAEGNTIYF
TRBV19	once	.	TRBJ2-6	TGTGCCAGTAGTATAGATCTAGACAGCTCCTCTGGGGCCAACGTCCTGACTTTC	CASSIDLDSSSGANVLTF
TRBV4-2	.	.	TRBJ1-2	TGTGCCAGCAGCCAACTAGGGGCCAACTATGGCTACACCTTC	CASSQLGANYGYTF
TRBV2	.	TRBD2	TRBJ2-1	TGTGCCAACTTAGCGGGAAGCTCCTACAATGAGCAGTTCTTC	CANLAGSSYNEQFF
TRBV29-1	.	TRBD1	TRBJ2-7	TGCAGCGTTACAGGGGACTCCTACGAGCAGTACTTC	CSVTGDSYEQYF
TRBV6-1	.	.	TRBJ2-6	TGTGCCAGCAGTGCCGGTTACTCTGGGGCCAACGTCCTGACTTTC	CASSAGYSGANVLTF
TRBV28	.	.	TRBJ1-4	TGTGCCAGCAGTTTACCAGGAGGGACAACTAATGAAAAACTGTTTTTT	CASSLPGGTTNEKLFF
TRBV18	.	TRBD1	TRBJ2-1	TGTGCCAGCTCACGCACGCCAGGGGGACAGGGAGGTGATGAGCAGTTCTTC	CASSRTPGGQGGDEQFF
TRBV7-9	.	TRBD1	TRBJ1-4	TGTGCCAGCAGCTTAGTCCCGGGACAGGATGCAACTAATGAAAAACTGTTTTTT	CASSLVPGQDATNEKLFF
TRBV4-2	.	TRBD1	TRBJ1-5	TGTGCCAGCAGCCAGGTACTCGGGACAGGCTATAGCAATCAGCCCCAGCATTTT	CASSQVLGTGYSNQPQHF
TRBV6-1	once	TRBD1	TRBJ2-7	TGTGCCAGCAGAGAGGCCGGGACAGGGGGCTACGAGCAGTACTTC	CASREAGTGGYEQYF
TRBV27	.	.	TRBJ1-5	TGTGCCAGCAGCTGGGGCAGGGGCCCCGGTTTGAGCAATCAGCCCCAGCATTTT	CASSWGRGPGLSNQPQHF
TRBV4-3	.	.	TRBJ2-2	TGCGCCAGCAGCCGGGGGACATTACCAAACACCGGGGAGCTGTTTTTT	CASSRGTLPNTGELFF
TRBV10-3	.	.	TRBJ1-2	TGTGCCATCAGGTCAGGGAACTATGGCTACACCTTC	CAIRSGNYGYTF
TRBV7-3	once	.	TRBJ2-2	TGTGCCAGCAGCCCGAGAGGGGGGGCGGGACTGAACACCGGGGAGCTGTTTTTT	CASSPRGGAGLNTGELFF
TRBV11-3	.	TRBD2	TRBJ2-1	TGTGCCAGCAGCTTAGGGGACTACCTGGGGGATGAGCAGTTCTTC	CASSLGDYLGDEQFF
TRBV4-2	.	.	TRBJ1-3	TGTGCCAGCAGCCCCCGGGGGAGCAGCTCTGGAAACACCATATATTTT	CASSPRGSSSGNTIYF
TRBV9	.	.	TRBJ1-1	TGTGCCAGCAGCGTAGCGGGGGACGCTTTAGAACACACTGAAGCTTTCTTT	CASSVAGDALEHTEAFF
TRBV9	.	.	TRBJ1-3	TGTGCCAGCAGCGTGGACAGTTACCCCTCTGGAAACACCATATATTTT	CASSVDSYPSGNTIYF
TRBV30	.	.	TRBJ1-2	TGTGTAATGAGTGGACAGTTTAATTATGGCTACACCTTC	CVMSGQFNYGYTF